The 26 T cell receptor beta chains presented below share a single source sample, sequenced in a study of tumor-infiltrating lymphocytes in primary liver carcinoma. TCR beta cDNA was reverse-transcribed from roughly 520 ng of total RNA. The reaction used a constant-region primer and ProtoScript II reverse transcriptase. Investigators got TCR beta libraries out of three nested multiplex PCR rounds, done with slightly modified ARM-PCR. The first two PCR rounds used TRBV1-TRBV30 primers with a Cbeta primer, approximately 10 cycles each. TCRdb ran MiXCR on the multiplex PCR reads and lists one entry per CDR3 protein. This table has some 200,000 distinct CDR3 sequences, about 61% appearing once. In addition to blood RNA drawn from unsorted whole blood, germline DNA was extracted. The specimen was peripheral blood. The receptors shown here come from a woman aged 60-75 years with primary liver carcinoma and hepatitis B virus infection.

As for this clonotype: The missing conserved phenylalanine or tryptophan at the end of this CDR3 makes a read error likely. This sequence joins TRBV11-1 and TRBJ2-6; either TRBD1 or TRBD2 may supply D (5 bases each). The CDR3 runs to 16 residues. Germline lookup yields CDR1 SGHAT and CDR2 FQDESV (reference sequence). The DNA of the CDR3 is TGTGCCAGCAGCTTCACGGCGGACTCTGGGGCCAACGCCCTGACTTCC. It specifies CASSFTADSGANALTS.

This clonotype was counted only a few times. The chain joins TRBV7-9 to TRBJ2-1, with D hard to call. Germline lookup yields CDR1 SEHNR and CDR2 FQNEAQ (reference sequence). V dropped 2 bases and J dropped 7 bases, with 6 bases sitting between them. This CDR3 spans 12 amino acids. CDR3 sequence reads: CASSLQENEQFF. CDR3 sequence (DNA): TGTGCCAGCAGCTTACAGGAGAATGAGCAGTTCTTC. The full variable domain, its missing parts supplied by reference TRBV7-9 and TRBJ2-1, is DTGVSQNPRHKITKRGQNVTFRCDPISEHNRLYWYRQTLGQGPEFLTYFQNEAQLEKSRLLSDRFSAERPKGSFSTLEIQRTEQGDSAMYLCASSLQENEQFFGPGTRLTVL.

V gene TRBV28 combines with J gene TRBJ2-4; no clear D gene. Per germline, CDR1 MDHEN and CDR2 SYDVKM. This CDR3 spans 14 amino acids. Trimming stripped 5 bases from V and 3 bases from J, with 11 bases between. In nucleotides, the CDR3 is TGTGCCAGCAGTCCCGGGTCCTTCAAAAACATTCAGTACTTC. Its protein is CASSPGSFKNIQYF.

This clonotype was seen repeatedly, ten times or more. The J gene is TRBJ2-3, the V gene TRBV11-2; D uncertain. The germline V and J ends were trimmed by 7 bases and 2 bases, with 10 bases remaining between them. The CDR3 extends over 13 amino acids. Germline V gives CDR1 SGHAT, CDR2 FQNNGV. CDR3 sequence (DNA): TGTGCCAGCACGTCAGCATTCACAGATACGCAGTATTTT. Amino acids: CASTSAFTDTQYF.

The chain recombines TRBV12-3 or TRBV12-4 with TRBJ2-4, with 7 bases that match TRBD1. J was trimmed by 8 bases and V by 5 bases; bases with no gene match: 3. This CDR3 region has 12 residues. CDR3 loop: CASSLTGDIQYF. Written as DNA, the CDR3 is TGTGCCAGCAGTCTAACAGGGGACATTCAGTACTTC.

For this clonotype: This CDR3 fails to terminate in the conserved phenylalanine or tryptophan, so it likely reflects a read error. The gene calls are TRBV30 and TRBJ2-1, with D possibly being TRBD1 (5 bases). The CDR3 has 15 residues. CDR1 is GTSNPN, CDR2 SVGIG, per germline (reference sequence). CDR3 coding DNA: TGTGTCTGGAGTCTGGGGCCTGGGGATTACAATGAGCAGTTCTCC. Translating it yields CVWSLGPGDYNEQFS.

The chain joins TRBV12-3 or TRBV12-4 to TRBJ2-1, with 7 bases that match TRBD2. V lost 8 bases and J lost 3; bases outside the gene matches: 7. This CDR3 has 14 residues. The CDR3 region has the DNA TGTGCCAGCGTCATGGGGGGGATCTACAATGAGCAGTTCTTC. Protein sequence: CASVMGGIYNEQFF.

About this clonotype: The junction and the germline gene differ at one end; a read error may be behind it. This chain connects TRBV11-2 to TRBJ2-3; perhaps TRBD2 as D (5 bases). Germline CDR1 and CDR2: SGHAT and FQNNGV. The CDR3 consists of 15 residues. The CDR3 sequence: CASSRTGGSTDTHYF. The CDR3 DNA reads TGTGCCAGCAGCCGGACGGGTGGGAGTACAGATACGCACTATTTT.

CDR3 amino acids: CASSSSNGTTQYF. The CDR3 DNA follows: TGTGCCAGCAGCTCCTCTAACGGGACCACACAGTATTTT. The gene calls are TRBV7-3 and TRBJ2-3; D assignment may be TRBD1 or TRBD2 (5 bases each). The CDR3 sequence is 13 residues long. Per the germline V gene, CDR1 is SGHTA and CDR2 is FQGTGA. V was cut by 4 bases and J by 12 bases, with 17 bases left in between.

The V gene is TRBV19, the J gene TRBJ1-2; D not resolved. V was shortened by 3 bases and J by 4 bases, with 15 bases between the two germline ends. Germline V gives CDR1 LNHDA, CDR2 SQIVND (reference sequence). The CDR3 consists of 15 residues. CDR3 nucleotides: TGTGCCAGTAGTATTGGCACCCTCCAGGTCTATGGCTACACCTTC. It encodes CASSIGTLQVYGYTF.

The genes are TRBV4-1 and TRBJ2-1, with 7 nucleotides matching TRBD1. The CDR3 totals 14 residues. J gave up 3 bases and V 9 bases, and 8 bases lay outside the gene matches. The germline gives CDR1 MGHRA, CDR2 YSYEKL. The CDR3 nucleotides read TGCGCCAGTGAGTCGACAGGGTTCTACAATGAGCAGTTCTTC. Protein: CASESTGFYNEQFF.

The chain carries TRBV6-1 and TRBJ2-1, with unresolved D. There are 13 residues in the CDR3. Germline assignment: CDR1 MNHNS and CDR2 SASEGT. The V and J ends lost 10 bases and 4 bases respectively, with 14 bases between them. CDR3 region: CATGVSYYNEQFF. CDR3 bases: TGTGCCACCGGAGTGTCCTATTACAATGAGCAGTTCTTC.

The genes are TRBV7-8 and TRBJ2-3; 13 bases align to TRBD2. This CDR3 region has 23 residues. The germline V gene encodes CDR1 SGHVS and CDR2 FQNEAQ. The ends lost 5 bases at V and 0 bases at J; junction bases unmatched: 23. CDR3 nucleotides: TGTGCCAGCAGCCGCGAGACTAGCGGGAGGTGGGCGCGGATTACCGTTAGCACAGATACGCAGTATTTT. It yields the protein CASSRETSGRWARITVSTDTQYF.

Concerning this clonotype itself: A read error may be the cause here, since a much bigger clone is one base away. The chain recombines TRBV6-2 or TRBV6-3 with TRBJ2-7, with 11 bases identical to TRBD1. From germline, CDR1 is MNHEY and CDR2 SVGEGT. This CDR3 has 15 amino acids. The CDR3 spells CGTRRTGQGGGEQYF. The CDR3 coding sequence is TGTGGGACCAGGCGGACGGGACAGGGGGGTGGCGAGCAGTACTTC.

This clonotype occurred once. Germline and junction disagree at one end, which may indicate a read error. The rearrangement joins TRBV10-1 to TRBJ2-1; D tentatively reads TRBD1 or TRBD2 (5 bases each). Germline CDR1 is WNHNN and CDR2 is SYGVQD (reference sequence). The CDR3 runs 15 residues. The CDR3 is CGSSRDQSSYNEQFF. CDR3 nucleotides: TGTGGCAGCAGCCGGGACCAAAGCTCCTACAATGAGCAGTTCTTC.

This clonotype was observed a single time. At one of its ends the junction is not consistent with the germline gene, which may arise from a read error. The V gene is TRBV11-2, the J gene TRBJ2-3, with a tentative D call TRBD2 (5 bases). The CDR3 runs to 13 residues. Germline loops: CDR1 SGHAT, CDR2 FQNNGV. The CDR3 nucleotides are TGTACCAGCGGCTTAGTGGGGACAGATACGCAGTATTTT. This sequence encodes CTSGLVGTDTQYF.

The V and J genes are TRBV28 and TRBJ1-5; no clear D. The germline V gene encodes CDR1 MDHEN and CDR2 SYDVKM. The ends were cut back, 5 bases at V and 2 bases at J, with 13 bases in the middle. CDR3 length: 15 residues. The DNA for the CDR3 is TGTGCCAGCAGTCCTTCGCGGAGGGGCAATCAGCCCCAGCATTTT. It yields the protein CASSPSRRGNQPQHF.

The CDR3 sequence is CASSFPSQTNTGELFF. The DNA of the CDR3 is TGTGCCAGCAGTTTTCCGTCGCAAACGAACACCGGGGAGCTGTTTTTT. The rearrangement links TRBV12-3 or TRBV12-4 to TRBJ2-2, with D unresolved. The CDR3 runs to 16 residues. V was pared by 3 bases and J by 0 bases, with 11 bases between.

Concerning this clonotype: A much larger clone lies a single base off, so this may be a read error. The V gene is TRBV30, the J gene TRBJ2-2; the D is unclear. Trimming cost V 0 bases and J 5 bases, with 7 bases left between them. CDR3 size: 13 residues. Germline V gene lookup returns CDR1 GTSNPN and CDR2 SVGIG (reference sequence). The CDR3 region is CAWSVTDTGELFF. The CDR3 coding sequence is TGTGCCTGGAGTGTAACGGATACCGGGGAGCTGTTTTTT.

Many counts were recorded for this clonotype. This chain uses TRBV6-5 with TRBJ2-1; 14 bases are a match to TRBD2. The CDR3 has 16 residues. Trimming at V came to 8 bases and at J to 1 base, leaving 4 bases not matched to a gene. Looked up from germline, CDR1 is MNHEY and CDR2 is SVGAGI. Written as DNA, the CDR3 is TGTGCCAGCGGAAGACTAGCGGGAGGGTCCTACAATGAGCAGTTCTTC. Protein product: CASGRLAGGSYNEQFF.

This clonotype was seen just once. The CDR3 carries no conserved terminal phenylalanine or tryptophan, so it likely arises from a read error. The J gene is TRBJ2-3, the V gene TRBV11-2; 12 bases are a match to TRBD2. Germline V CDR1 and CDR2: SGHAT, FQNNGV. CDR3 length: 16 residues. Trimming removed 5 bases from V and 1 base from J; junction bases left unmatched: 4. This chain's CDR3 is CASSLRTSGGTDTQYV. For the CDR3, the DNA is TGTGCCAGCAGCCTACGGACTAGCGGGGGCACAGATACGCAGTATGTT.

This rearrangement joins TRBV4-1 to TRBJ1-2; 9 positions match TRBD1. The CDR3 contains 13 residues. J lost 9 bases, V lost 4 bases, and 6 bases had no gene match. Germline CDR1 MGHRA, CDR2 YSYEKL. The CDR3 loop reads CASSRDRVGRYTF. As DNA, the CDR3 is TGCGCCAGCAGCCGGGACAGGGTGGGTCGCTACACCTTC.

Regarding this clonotype: This clone may be a read error of a much larger clone one base away. This chain connects TRBV6-4 to TRBJ1-3; 7 bases are a match to TRBD1. The CDR3 totals 16 residues. Germline loops: CDR1 MRHNA, CDR2 SNTAGT. The CDR3 DNA is TGTGTCAGCAGACCCTCGGACAGGCCCTCTGGAAACACCATATATTTT. Translation: CVSRPSDRPSGNTIYF.

The V gene is TRBV28, the J gene TRBJ2-1; tentative D call: TRBD2 (6 bases). The V and J ends lost 6 bases and 9 bases respectively, with 21 bases between them. This CDR3 has 15 residues. In germline, CDR1 is MDHEN, CDR2 SYDVKM. The CDR3 region has the DNA TGTGCCAGCAGGTCGGTCGGGGGAAGGAGAAGTGAGCAGTTCTTC. Encoded protein: CASRSVGGRRSEQFF.

This clonotype has at least ten counts. CDR3 loop: CASSLGRLRTDTQYF. CDR3 coding DNA: TGTGCCAGCAGCTTGGGGCGGCTTCGCACAGATACGCAGTATTTT. The chain links TRBV5-6 to TRBJ2-3; D is unclear. In germline, CDR1 is SGHDT, CDR2 YYEEEE. V was shortened by 0 bases and J by 1 base, with 9 bases between the two germline ends. This CDR3 region has 15 residues.

With regard to this clonotype: Being one base from a much bigger clone, this may be a read error. This chain links TRBV6-1 with TRBJ2-5; 8 bases align to TRBD2. The CDR3 runs to 16 residues. CDR1 and CDR2 (germline): MNHNS, SASEGT. With V trimmed by 7 bases and J by 2 bases, 12 bases remained unmatched. The CDR3 spells CASTEAPGLGQETQYF. The CDR3 nucleotides are TGTGCCAGCACGGAAGCGCCGGGACTAGGGCAAGAGACCCAGTACTTC.